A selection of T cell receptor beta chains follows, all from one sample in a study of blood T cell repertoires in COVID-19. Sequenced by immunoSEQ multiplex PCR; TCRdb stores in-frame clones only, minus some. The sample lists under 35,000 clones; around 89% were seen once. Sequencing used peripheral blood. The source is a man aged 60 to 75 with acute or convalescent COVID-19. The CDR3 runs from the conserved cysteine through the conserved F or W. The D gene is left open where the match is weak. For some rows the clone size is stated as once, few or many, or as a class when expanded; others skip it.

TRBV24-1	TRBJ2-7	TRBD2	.	CATSTGGDEQYF	TGTGCCACCAGTACGGGAGGGGACGAGCAGTACTTC
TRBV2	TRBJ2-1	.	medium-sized	CASSSTMDEQFF	TGTGCCAGCAGTTCAACAATGGATGAGCAGTTCTTC
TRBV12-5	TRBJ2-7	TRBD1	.	CASGLVVRDRGYEQYF	TGTGCTAGTGGTTTGGTAGTCCGGGACAGGGGCTACGAGCAGTACTTC
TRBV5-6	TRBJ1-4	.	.	CASSKWGDGLEKLFF	TGTGCCAGCAGCAAATGGGGAGACGGTCTTGAAAAACTGTTTTTT
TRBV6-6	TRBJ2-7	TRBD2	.	CASSNEGSGVGGEQYF	TGTGCCAGCAGTAACGAGGGTAGCGGGGTAGGCGGCGAGCAGTACTTC
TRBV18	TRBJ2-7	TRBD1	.	CASSRQGYDEQYF	TGTGCCAGCTCGCGACAGGGGTACGACGAGCAGTACTTC
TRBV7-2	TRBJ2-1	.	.	CASSLGLEGDNEQFF	TGTGCCAGCAGCTTAGGGTTGGAAGGAGACAATGAGCAGTTCTTC
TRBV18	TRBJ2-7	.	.	CASSPPGVGGYEQYF	TGTGCCAGCTCACCACCAGGAGTCGGGGGCTACGAGCAGTACTTC
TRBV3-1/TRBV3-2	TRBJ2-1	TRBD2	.	CASSSRTSAEQFF	TGTGCCAGCAGCTCAAGGACTAGCGCGGAGCAGTTCTTC
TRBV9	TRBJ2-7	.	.	CASTRGDTNYEQYF	TGTGCCAGCACCCGGGGGGACACAAACTACGAGCAGTACTTC
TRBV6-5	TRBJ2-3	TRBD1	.	CASGEQGATDTQYF	TGTGCCAGCGGGGAACAGGGGGCAACAGATACGCAGTATTTT
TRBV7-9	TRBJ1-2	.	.	CASSSTSNLDSYTF	TGTGCCAGCAGCTCTACGTCAAACCTGGACAGCTACACCTTC
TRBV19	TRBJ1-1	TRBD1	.	CASSRGQLNTEAFF	TGTGCCAGTAGTAGGGGACAGTTGAACACTGAAGCTTTCTTT
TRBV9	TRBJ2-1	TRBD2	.	CASSVNPAGGNEQFF	TGTGCCAGCAGCGTCAACCCCGCGGGGGGGAATGAGCAGTTCTTC
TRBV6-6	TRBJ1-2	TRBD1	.	CASSYGQGAIGYTF	TGTGCCAGCAGTTACGGGCAGGGGGCGATCGGCTACACCTTC
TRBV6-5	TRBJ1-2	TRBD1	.	CASRDRGLGYTF	TGTGCCAGCAGGGACAGGGGGTTAGGCTACACCTTC
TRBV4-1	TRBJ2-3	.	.	CASSQVGSSTDTQYF	TGCGCCAGCAGCCAAGTTGGTAGCAGCACAGATACGCAGTATTTT
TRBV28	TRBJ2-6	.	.	CASRPGFPGANVLTF	TGTGCCAGCAGACCAGGGTTCCCTGGGGCCAACGTCCTGACTTTC
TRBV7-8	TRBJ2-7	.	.	CASSLAVGGGEQYF	TGTGCCAGCAGCTTAGCGGTCGGAGGAGGGGAGCAGTACTTC
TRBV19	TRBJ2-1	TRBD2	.	CASSPRTSGRGEQFF	TGTGCCAGTAGTCCTCGGACTAGCGGGAGAGGTGAGCAGTTCTTC
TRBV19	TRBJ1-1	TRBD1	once	CASLGGQAVNTEAFF	TGTGCCAGCCTCGGCGGACAGGCCGTGAACACTGAAGCTTTCTTT